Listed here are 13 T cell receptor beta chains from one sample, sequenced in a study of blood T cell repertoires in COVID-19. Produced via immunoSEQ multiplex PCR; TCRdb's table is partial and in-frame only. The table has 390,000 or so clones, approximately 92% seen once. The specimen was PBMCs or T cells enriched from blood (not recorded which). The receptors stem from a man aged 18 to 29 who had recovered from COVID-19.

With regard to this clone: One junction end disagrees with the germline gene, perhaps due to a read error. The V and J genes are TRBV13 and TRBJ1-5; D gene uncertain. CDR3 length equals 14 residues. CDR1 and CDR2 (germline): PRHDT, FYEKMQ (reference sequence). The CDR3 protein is CASSLGRIDQPQHF. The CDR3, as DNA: TGTGCCAGCAGCCTAGGCAGAATTGATCAGCCCCAGCATTTT.

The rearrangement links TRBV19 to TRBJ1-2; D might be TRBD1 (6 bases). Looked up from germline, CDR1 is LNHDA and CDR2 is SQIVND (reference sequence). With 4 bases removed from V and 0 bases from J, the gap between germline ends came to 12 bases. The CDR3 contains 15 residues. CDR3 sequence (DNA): TGTGCCAGTAGTAAGGACAGCATTTCTAACTATGGCTACACCTTC. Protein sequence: CASSKDSISNYGYTF.

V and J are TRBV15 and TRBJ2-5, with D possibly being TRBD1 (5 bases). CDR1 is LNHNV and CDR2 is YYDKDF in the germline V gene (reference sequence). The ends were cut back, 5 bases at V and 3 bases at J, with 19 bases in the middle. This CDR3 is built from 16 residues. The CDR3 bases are TGTGCCACCAGCCCGCTCTTGGACAAGGCCAAAGAGACCCAGTACTTC. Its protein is CATSPLLDKAKETQYF. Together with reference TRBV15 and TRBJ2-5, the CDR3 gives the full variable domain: DAMVIQNPRYQVTQFGKPVTLSCSQTLNHNVMYWYQQKSSQAPKLLFHYYDKDFNNEADTPDNFQSRRPNTSFCFLDIRSPGLGDTAMYLCATSPLLDKAKETQYFGPGTRLLVL.

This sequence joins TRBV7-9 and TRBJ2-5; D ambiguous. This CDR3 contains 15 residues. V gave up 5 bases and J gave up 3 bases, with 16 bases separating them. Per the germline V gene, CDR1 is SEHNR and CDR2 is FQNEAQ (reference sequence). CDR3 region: CASSPMVSVEETQYF. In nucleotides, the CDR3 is TGTGCCAGCAGCCCTATGGTTTCTGTCGAAGAGACCCAGTACTTC.

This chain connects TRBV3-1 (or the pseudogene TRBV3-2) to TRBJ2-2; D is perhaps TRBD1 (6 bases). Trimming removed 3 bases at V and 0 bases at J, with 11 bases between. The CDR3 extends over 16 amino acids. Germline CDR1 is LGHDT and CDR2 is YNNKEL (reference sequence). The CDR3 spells CASSQHRAPNTGELFF. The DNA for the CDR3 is TGTGCCAGCAGCCAGCACAGGGCTCCGAACACCGGGGAGCTGTTTTTT.

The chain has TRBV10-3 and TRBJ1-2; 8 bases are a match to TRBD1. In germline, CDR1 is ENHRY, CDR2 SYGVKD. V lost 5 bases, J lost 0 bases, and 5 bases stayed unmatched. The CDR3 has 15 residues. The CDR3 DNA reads TGTGCCATCAGTCCCGGACAGGGTACTAACTATGGCTACACCTTC. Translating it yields CAISPGQGTNYGYTF.

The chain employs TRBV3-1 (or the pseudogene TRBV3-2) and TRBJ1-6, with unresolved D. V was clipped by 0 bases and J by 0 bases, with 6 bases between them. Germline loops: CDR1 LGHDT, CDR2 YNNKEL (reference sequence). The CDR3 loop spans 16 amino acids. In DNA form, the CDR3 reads TGTGCCAGCAGCCAAGACCCGAGCTCCTATAATTCACCCCTCCACTTT. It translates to CASSQDPSSYNSPLHF.

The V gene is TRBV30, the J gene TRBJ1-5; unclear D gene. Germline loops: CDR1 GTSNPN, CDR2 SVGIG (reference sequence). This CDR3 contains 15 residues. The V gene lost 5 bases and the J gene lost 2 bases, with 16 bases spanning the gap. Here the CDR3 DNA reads TGTGCCTGGGACCTAGGAAGGTACGGCAATCAGCCCCAGCATTTT. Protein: CAWDLGRYGNQPQHF.

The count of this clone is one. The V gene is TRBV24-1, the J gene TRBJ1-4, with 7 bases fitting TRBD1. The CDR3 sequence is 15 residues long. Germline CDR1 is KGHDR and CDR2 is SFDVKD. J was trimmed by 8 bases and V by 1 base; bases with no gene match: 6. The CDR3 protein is CATSDFVQGGEKLFF. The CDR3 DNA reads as TGTGCCACCAGTGATTTTGTGCAGGGGGGCGAAAAACTGTTTTTT.

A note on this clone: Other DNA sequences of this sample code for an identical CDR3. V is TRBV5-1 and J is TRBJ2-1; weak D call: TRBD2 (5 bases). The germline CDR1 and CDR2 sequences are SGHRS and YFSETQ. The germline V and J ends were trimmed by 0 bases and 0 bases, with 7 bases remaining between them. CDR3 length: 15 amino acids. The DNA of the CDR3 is TGCGCCAGCAGCTTGGGAGGGAGCTCCTACAATGAGCAGTTCTTC. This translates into CASSLGGSSYNEQFF. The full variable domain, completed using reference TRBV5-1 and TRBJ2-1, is KAGVTQTPRYLIKTRGQQVTLSCSPISGHRSVSWYQQTPGQGLQFLFEYFSETQRNKGNFPGRFSGRQFSNSRSEMNVSTLELGDSALYLCASSLGGSSYNEQFFGPGTRLTVL.

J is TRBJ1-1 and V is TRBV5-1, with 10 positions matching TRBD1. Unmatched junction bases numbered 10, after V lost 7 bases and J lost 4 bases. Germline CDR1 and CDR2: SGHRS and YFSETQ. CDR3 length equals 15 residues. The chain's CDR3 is CASSTVRDRGTEAFF. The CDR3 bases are TGCGCCAGCTCAACAGTTCGGGACAGGGGCACTGAAGCTTTCTTT.

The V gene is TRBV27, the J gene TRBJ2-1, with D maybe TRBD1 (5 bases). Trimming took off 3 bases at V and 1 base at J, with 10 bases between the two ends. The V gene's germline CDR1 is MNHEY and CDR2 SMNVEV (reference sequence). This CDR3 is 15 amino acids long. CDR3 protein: CASSFDSQSYNEQFF. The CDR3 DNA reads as TGTGCCAGCAGTTTTGACAGCCAGTCCTACAATGAGCAGTTCTTC.

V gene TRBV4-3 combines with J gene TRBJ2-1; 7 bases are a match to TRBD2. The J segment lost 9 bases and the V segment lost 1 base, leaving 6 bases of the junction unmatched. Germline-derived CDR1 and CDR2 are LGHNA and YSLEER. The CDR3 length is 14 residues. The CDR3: CASSQVGGKGEQFF. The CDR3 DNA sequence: TGCGCCAGCAGCCAAGTCGGGGGGAAGGGTGAGCAGTTCTTC.